This entry concerns a single TCR beta chain. Its target is not known. This sample stems from a study of OX40 agonist ivuxolimab in advanced cancers. The CDR3 is 14 residues long. Germline CDR1 is LGHNA and CDR2 is YNFKEQ. V was shortened by 3 bases and J by 5 bases, with 12 bases between the two germline ends. Excluded were patients having autoimmune disease history or systemic immunosuppression. Blood was sampled at baseline, cycle 4 day 1, and cycle 7 day 1. This table comes from immunoSEQ multiplex PCR, and its TCRdb copy is limited to in-frame clones, with some not included. The table shows around 65,000 clones, with around 83% occurring only once. General study results and limits: There were, on average, more expanded clones in CD8+ T cells than in CD4+.

The sequence derives from an adult with an advanced solid tumor such as melanoma, head and neck, liver or kidney cancer. The chain uses TRBV4-2 and TRBJ2-3; D is possibly TRBD2 (6 bases). Sequencing was performed on CD4+ or CD8+ T cells sorted from blood, taken in a trial of the OX40 agonist ivuxolimab. The CDR3 nucleotides read TGTGCCAGCAGCCAGCGGGAACAGGAAGATACGCAGTATTTT. This codes for CASSQREQEDTQYF.